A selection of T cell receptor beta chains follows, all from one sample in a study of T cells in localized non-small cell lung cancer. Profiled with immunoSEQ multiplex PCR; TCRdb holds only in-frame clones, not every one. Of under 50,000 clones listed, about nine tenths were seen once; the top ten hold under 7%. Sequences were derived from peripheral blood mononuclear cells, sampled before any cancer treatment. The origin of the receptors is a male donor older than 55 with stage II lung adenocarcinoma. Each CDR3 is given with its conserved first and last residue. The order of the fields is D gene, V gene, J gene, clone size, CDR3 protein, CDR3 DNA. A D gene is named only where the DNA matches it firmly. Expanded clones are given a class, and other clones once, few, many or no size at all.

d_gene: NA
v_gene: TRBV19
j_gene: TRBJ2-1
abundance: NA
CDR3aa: CASSMNRVISVRNEQFF
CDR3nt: TGTGCCAGTAGTATGAACAGGGTAATTTCCGTGAGGAATGAGCAGTTCTTC

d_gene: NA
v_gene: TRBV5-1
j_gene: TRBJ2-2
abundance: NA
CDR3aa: CASSLPGELFF
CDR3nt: TGCGCCAGCAGCCTCCCCGGGGAGCTGTTTTTT

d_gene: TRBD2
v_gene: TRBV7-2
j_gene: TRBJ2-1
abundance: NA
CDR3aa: CASSLGASGSGSNEQFF
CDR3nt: TGTGCCAGCAGCTTGGGAGCTAGCGGGAGTGGTTCGAATGAGCAGTTCTTC

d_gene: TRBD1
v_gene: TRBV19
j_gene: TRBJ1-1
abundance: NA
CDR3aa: CASSSITGTVGRTEAFF
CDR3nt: TGTGCCAGTAGTTCCATAACCGGGACAGTGGGGAGGACTGAAGCTTTCTTT

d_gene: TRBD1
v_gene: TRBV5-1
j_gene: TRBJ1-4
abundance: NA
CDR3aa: CASSFSGTGEEKLFF
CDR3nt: TGCGCCAGCAGCTTCTCGGGGACAGGGGAAGAAAAACTGTTTTTT

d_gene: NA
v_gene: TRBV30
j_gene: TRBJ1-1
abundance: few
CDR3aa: CAWSPPGGSTEAFF
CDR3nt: TGTGCCTGGAGTCCTCCCGGTGGGAGCACTGAAGCTTTCTTT

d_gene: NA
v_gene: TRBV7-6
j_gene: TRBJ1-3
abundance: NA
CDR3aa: CASSLGGSSGNTIYF
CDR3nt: TGTGCCAGCAGCTTAGGAGGGAGTAGTGGAAACACCATATATTTT

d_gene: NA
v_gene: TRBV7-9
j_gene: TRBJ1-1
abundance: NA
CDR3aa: CASRTPRNTEAFF
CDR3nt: TGTGCCAGCAGGACTCCAAGGAACACTGAAGCTTTCTTT

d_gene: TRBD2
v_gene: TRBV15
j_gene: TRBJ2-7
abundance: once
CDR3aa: CATSWGRGSSYEQYF
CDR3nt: TGTGCCACCAGTTGGGGGAGGGGCAGCTCCTACGAGCAGTACTTC

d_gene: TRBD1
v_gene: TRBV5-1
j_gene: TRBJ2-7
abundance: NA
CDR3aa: CASSLTGDGYEQYF
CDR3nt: TGCGCCAGCAGCTTGACAGGGGACGGCTACGAGCAGTACTTC

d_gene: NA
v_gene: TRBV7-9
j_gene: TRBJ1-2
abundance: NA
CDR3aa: CASSLAGDYGYTF
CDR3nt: TGTGCCAGCAGCTTAGCCGGAGACTATGGCTACACCTTC

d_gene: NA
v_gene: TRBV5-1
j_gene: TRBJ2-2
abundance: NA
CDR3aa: CASSPGAGLGTGELFF
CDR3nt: TGCGCCAGCAGCCCGGGGGCTGGGTTGGGCACCGGGGAGCTGTTTTTT

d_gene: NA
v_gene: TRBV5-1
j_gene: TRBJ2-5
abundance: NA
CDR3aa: CASSSYGTPGGTQYF
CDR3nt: TGCGCCAGCAGCTCATACGGGACTCCAGGGGGGACCCAGTACTTC

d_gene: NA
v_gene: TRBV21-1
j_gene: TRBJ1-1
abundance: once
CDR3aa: CASSKAAAENTEAFF
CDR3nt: TGTGCCAGCAGCAAAGCGGCCGCAGAGAACACTGAAGCTTTCTTT

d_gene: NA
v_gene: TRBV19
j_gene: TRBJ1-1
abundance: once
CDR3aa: CASRRDTYTEAFF
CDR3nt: TGTGCCAGTAGACGGGACACCTACACTGAAGCTTTCTTT

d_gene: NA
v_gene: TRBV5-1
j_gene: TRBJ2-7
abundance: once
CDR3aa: CASSLVSGLTNEQYF
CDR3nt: TGCGCCAGCAGCTTGGTTAGCGGCCTCACCAACGAGCAGTACTTC

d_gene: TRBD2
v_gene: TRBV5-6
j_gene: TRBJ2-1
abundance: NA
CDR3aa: CASSYRLAATYNEQFF
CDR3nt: TGTGCCAGCAGCTATCGTCTAGCGGCTACCTACAATGAGCAGTTCTTC

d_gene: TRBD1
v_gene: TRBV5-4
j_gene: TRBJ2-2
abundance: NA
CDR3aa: CASSSGTGGMLYGGELFF
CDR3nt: TGTGCCAGCAGCTCTGGGACAGGGGGAATGTTGTATGGCGGGGAGCTGTTTTTT

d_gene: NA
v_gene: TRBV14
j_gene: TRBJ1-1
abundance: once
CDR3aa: CASSQSRGSEAFF
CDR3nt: TGTGCCAGCAGCCAAAGTAGAGGTTCTGAAGCTTTCTTT

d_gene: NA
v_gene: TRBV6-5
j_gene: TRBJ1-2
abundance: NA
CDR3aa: CASSYSPNYGYTF
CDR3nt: TGTGCCAGCAGTTACTCACCCAACTATGGCTACACCTTC

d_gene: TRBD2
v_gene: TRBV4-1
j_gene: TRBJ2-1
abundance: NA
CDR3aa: CASSHPRTSGYNEQFF
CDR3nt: TGCGCCAGCAGCCACCCCCGGACTAGCGGGTACAATGAGCAGTTCTTC

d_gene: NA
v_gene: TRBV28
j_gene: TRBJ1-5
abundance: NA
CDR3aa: CASTPQGLGDQPQHF
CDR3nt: TGTGCCAGCACCCCCCAGGGTCTTGGGGATCAGCCCCAGCATTTT

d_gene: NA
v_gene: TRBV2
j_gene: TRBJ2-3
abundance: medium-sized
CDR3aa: CASSQNRETQYF
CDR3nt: TGTGCCAGCAGTCAGAACAGGGAAACGCAGTATTTT

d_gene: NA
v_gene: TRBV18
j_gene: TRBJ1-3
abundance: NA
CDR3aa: CASSPSYGTSDFSGNTIYF
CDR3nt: TGTGCCAGCTCACCTTCTTACGGGACCTCCGATTTCTCTGGAAACACCATATATTTT

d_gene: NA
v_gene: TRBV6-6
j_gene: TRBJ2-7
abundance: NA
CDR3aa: CASSRTSTVYEQYF
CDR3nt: TGTGCCAGCAGTCGCACCTCGACAGTTTACGAGCAGTACTTC

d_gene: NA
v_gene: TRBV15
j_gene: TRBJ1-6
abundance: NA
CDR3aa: CATSRDRGGDGSPLHF
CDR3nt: TGTGCCACCAGCAGAGATAGGGGCGGGGACGGTTCACCCCTCCACTTT

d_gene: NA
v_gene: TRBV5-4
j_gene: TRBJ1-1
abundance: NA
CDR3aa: CASRPRSDMNTEAFF
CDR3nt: TGTGCCAGCAGACCGCGTTCGGACATGAACACTGAAGCTTTCTTT

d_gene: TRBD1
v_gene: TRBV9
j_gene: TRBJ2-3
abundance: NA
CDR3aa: CASSVGVTDRGMDTQYF
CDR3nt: TGTGCCAGCAGCGTAGGGGTTACGGACAGGGGCATGGATACGCAGTATTTT

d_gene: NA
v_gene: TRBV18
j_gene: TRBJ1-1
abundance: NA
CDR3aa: CASSPPSGRANTEAFF
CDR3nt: TGTGCCAGCTCACCACCGTCAGGCAGGGCGAACACTGAAGCTTTCTTT

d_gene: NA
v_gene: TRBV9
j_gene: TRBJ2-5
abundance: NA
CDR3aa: CASSVAGGLTETQYF
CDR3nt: TGTGCCAGCAGCGTAGCTGGGGGGCTAACAGAGACCCAGTACTTC

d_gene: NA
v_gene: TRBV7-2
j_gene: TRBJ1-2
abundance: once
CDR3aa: CASSFYRDMRGYTF
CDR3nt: TGTGCCAGCAGCTTCTACCGGGACATGAGGGGCTACACCTTC

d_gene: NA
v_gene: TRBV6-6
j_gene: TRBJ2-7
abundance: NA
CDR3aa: CASSYAPLEQYF
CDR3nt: TGTGCCAGCAGTTACGCACCTCTCGAGCAGTACTTC

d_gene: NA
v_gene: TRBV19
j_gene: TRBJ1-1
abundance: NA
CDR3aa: CASSIDRTVTAFF
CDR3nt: TGTGCCAGTAGTATAGATCGCACAGTTACAGCTTTCTTT

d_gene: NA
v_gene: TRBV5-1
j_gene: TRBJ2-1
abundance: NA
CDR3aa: CASKGLGVNEQFF
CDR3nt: TGCGCCAGCAAGGGATTGGGGGTCAATGAGCAGTTCTTC

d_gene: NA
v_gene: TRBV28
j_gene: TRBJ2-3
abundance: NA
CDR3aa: CASSSPETDSTDTQYF
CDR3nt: TGTGCCAGCAGTTCCCCGGAGACAGATAGCACAGATACGCAGTATTTT

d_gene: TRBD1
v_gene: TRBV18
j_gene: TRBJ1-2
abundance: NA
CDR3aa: CASSPLAGGESGYTF
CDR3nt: TGTGCCAGCTCACCACTCGCAGGGGGTGAAAGTGGCTACACCTTC

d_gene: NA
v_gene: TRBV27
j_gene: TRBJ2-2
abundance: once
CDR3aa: CASSLKPPSDLPSNTGELFF
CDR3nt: TGTGCCAGCAGTTTAAAACCCCCATCCGACCTACCTTCGAACACCGGGGAGCTGTTTTTT

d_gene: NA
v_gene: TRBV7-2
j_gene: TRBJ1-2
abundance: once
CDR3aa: CASSLGAGGLRYTF
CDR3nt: TGTGCCAGCAGCTTAGGGGCGGGGGGCTTGAGGTACACCTTC

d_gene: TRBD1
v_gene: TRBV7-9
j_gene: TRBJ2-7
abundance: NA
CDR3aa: CASSVPGQGYEQYF
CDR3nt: TGTGCCAGCAGCGTCCCGGGACAGGGGTACGAGCAGTACTTC

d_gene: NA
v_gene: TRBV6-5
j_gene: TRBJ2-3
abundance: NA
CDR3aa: CASRTPGSTDTQYF
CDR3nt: TGTGCCAGCAGAACCCCAGGTAGCACAGATACGCAGTATTTT

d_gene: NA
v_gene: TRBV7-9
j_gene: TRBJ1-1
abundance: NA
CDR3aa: CASSPHADGTEAFF
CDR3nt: TGTGCCAGCAGCCCCCACGCGGACGGCACTGAAGCTTTCTTT

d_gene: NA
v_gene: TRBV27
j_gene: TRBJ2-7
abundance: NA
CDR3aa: CASSRAPLLRQGDEQYF
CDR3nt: TGTGCCAGCAGTCGGGCCCCTCTCCTCCGGCAGGGCGACGAGCAGTACTTC

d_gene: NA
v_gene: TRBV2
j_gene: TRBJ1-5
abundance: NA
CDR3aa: CASIGGRNSNQPQHF
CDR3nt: TGTGCCAGCATCGGGGGCAGGAATAGCAATCAGCCCCAGCATTTT

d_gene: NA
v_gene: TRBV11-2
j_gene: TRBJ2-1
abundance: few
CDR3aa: CASSWAGGNNEQFF
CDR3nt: TGTGCCAGCAGCTGGGCCGGAGGAAACAATGAGCAGTTCTTC

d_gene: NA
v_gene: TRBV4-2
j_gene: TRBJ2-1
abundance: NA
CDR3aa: CASSQELGDTFYNEQFF
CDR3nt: TGTGCCAGCAGCCAAGAGTTAGGAGACACATTTTACAATGAGCAGTTCTTC

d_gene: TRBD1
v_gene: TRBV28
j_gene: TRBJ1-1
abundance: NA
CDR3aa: CASRRTGFSLNTEAFF
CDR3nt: TGTGCCAGCAGACGGACAGGTTTCTCCCTTAACACTGAAGCTTTCTTT

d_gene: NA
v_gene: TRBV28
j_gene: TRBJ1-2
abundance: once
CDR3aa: CASSVSSYGYTF
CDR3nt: TGTGCCAGCAGTGTATCTAGCTATGGCTACACCTTC

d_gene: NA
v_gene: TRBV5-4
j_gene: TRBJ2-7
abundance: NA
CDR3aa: CASSLDQGSSYEQYF
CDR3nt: TGTGCCAGCAGCTTGGATCAGGGTAGCTCCTACGAGCAGTACTTC

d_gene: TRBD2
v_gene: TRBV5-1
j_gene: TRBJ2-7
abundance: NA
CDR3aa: CASSLTSGTQGHEQYF
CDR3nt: TGCGCCAGCTCTTTGACTAGCGGGACTCAGGGTCACGAGCAGTACTTC

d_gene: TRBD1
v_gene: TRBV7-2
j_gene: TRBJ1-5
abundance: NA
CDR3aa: CASSLDGTAQPQHF
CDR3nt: TGTGCCAGCAGCTTAGATGGGACAGCTCAGCCCCAGCATTTT

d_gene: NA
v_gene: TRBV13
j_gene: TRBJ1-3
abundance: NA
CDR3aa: CASSPSGGNTIYF
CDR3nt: TGTGCCAGCAGCCCTTCGGGGGGAAACACCATATATTTT

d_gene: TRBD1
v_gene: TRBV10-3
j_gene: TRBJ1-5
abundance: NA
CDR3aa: CAIRDRGDQPQHF
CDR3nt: TGTGCCATCAGGGACAGGGGAGATCAGCCCCAGCATTTT

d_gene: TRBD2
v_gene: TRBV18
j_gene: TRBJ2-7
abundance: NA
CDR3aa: CASSQAGAASYEQYF
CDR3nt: TGTGCCAGCTCCCAGGCGGGAGCGGCCTCCTACGAGCAGTACTTC

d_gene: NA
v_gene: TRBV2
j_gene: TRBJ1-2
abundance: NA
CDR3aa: CASSGGQVLYGYTF
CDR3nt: TGTGCCAGCAGTGGGGGGCAGGTCTTATATGGCTACACCTTC

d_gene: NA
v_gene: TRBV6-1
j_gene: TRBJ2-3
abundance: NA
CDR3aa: CASSGRPGVSTDTQYF
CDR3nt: TGTGCCAGCAGTGGGAGACCAGGAGTTAGCACAGATACGCAGTATTTT

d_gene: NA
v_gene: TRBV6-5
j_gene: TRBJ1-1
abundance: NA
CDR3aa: CASNKDMNTEAFF
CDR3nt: TGTGCCAGCAATAAGGATATGAACACTGAAGCTTTCTTT

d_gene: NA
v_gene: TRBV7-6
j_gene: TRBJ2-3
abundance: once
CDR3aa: CASSPLEGSDTQYF
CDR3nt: TGTGCCAGCAGCCCACTGGAGGGGTCAGATACGCAGTATTTT